These 2 T cell receptor beta chains share one sample of origin, sequenced in a study of blood T cell repertoires in COVID-19. The method was immunoSEQ multiplex PCR; TCRdb's version includes in-frame clones alone and lacks a portion of them. The sample yields approximately 270,000 clones, 70% to 90% seen once. Material: peripheral blood. Every receptor here comes from a young man with active or convalescent COVID-19.

The V gene is TRBV10-3, the J gene TRBJ1-2; D gene uncertain. V shed 2 bases and J shed 2 bases, with 12 bases lying between them. The CDR3 is 15 residues long. Germline CDR1 and CDR2: ENHRY and SYGVKD. The CDR3 DNA sequence: TGTGCCATCAGTGAGGAAATTAGCGAGAACTATGGCTACACCTTC. Translation gives CAISEEISENYGYTF.

The chain couples TRBV25-1 to TRBJ1-1; D is ambiguous. The CDR3 covers 14 residues. V lost 0 bases and J 1 base, leaving 6 bases between the germline ends. The germline gives CDR1 MGHDK, CDR2 SYGVNS. CDR3 amino acids: CASSEYGENTEAFF. The CDR3 region has the DNA TGTGCCAGCAGTGAATACGGGGAGAACACTGAAGCTTTCTTT. The complete variable domain, with remaining parts taken from reference TRBV25-1 and TRBJ1-1, reads EADIYQTPRYLVIGTGKKITLECSQTMGHDKMYWYQQDPGMELHLIHYSYGVNSTEKGDLSSESTVSRIRTEHFPLTLESARPSHTSQYLCASSEYGENTEAFFGQGTRLTVV.